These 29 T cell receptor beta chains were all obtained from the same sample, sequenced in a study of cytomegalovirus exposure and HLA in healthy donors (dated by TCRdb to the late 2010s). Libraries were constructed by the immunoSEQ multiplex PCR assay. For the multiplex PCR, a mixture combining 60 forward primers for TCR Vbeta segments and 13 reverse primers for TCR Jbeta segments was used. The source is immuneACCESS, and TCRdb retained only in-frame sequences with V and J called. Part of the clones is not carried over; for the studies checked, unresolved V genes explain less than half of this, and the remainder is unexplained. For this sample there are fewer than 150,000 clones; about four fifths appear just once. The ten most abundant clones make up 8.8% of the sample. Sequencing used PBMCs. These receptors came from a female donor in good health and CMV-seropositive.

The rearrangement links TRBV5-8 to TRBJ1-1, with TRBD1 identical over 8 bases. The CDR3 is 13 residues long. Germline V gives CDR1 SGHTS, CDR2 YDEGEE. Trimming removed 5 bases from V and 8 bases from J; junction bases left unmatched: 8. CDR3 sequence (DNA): TGTGCCAGCAGTAGGGACAGGTTAGAAGAAGCTTTCTTT. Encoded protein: CASSRDRLEEAFF.

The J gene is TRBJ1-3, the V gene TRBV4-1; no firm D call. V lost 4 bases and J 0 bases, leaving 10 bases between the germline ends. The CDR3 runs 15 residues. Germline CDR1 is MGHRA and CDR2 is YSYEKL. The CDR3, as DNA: TGCGCCAGCAGCCTGAGACTTGACTCTGGAAACACCATATATTTT. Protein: CASSLRLDSGNTIYF.

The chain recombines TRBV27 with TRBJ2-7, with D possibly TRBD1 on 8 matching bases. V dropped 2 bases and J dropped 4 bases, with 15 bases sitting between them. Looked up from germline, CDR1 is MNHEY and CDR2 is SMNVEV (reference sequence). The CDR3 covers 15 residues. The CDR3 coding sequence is TGTGCCAGCAGTTTACGATACAGGGGGGGTTACGAGCAGTACTTC. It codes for CASSLRYRGGYEQYF.

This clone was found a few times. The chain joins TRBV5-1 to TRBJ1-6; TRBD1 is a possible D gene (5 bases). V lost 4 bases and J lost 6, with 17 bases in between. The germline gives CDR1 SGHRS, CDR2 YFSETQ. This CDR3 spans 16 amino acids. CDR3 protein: CASSPNPTGANSPLHF. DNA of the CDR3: TGCGCCAGCAGCCCGAACCCTACAGGTGCTAATTCACCCCTCCACTTT. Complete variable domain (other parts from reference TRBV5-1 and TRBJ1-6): KAGVTQTPRYLIKTRGQQVTLSCSPISGHRSVSWYQQTPGQGLQFLFEYFSETQRNKGNFPGRFSGRQFSNSRSEMNVSTLELGDSALYLCASSPNPTGANSPLHFGNGTRLTVT.

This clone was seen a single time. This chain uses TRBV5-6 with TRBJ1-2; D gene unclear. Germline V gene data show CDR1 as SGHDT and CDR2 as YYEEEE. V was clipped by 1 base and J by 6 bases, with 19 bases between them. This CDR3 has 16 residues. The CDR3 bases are TGTGCCAGCAGCTTGTTTGCGGGGAAGAGTCGGAATGGCTACACCTTC. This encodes CASSLFAGKSRNGYTF.

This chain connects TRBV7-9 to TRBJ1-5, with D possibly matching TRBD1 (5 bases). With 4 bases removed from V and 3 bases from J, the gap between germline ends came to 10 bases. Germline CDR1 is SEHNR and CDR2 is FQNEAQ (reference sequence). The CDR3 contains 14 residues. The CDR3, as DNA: TGTGCCAGCAGCTATATGGGGCCCAATCAGCCCCAGCATTTT. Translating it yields CASSYMGPNQPQHF.

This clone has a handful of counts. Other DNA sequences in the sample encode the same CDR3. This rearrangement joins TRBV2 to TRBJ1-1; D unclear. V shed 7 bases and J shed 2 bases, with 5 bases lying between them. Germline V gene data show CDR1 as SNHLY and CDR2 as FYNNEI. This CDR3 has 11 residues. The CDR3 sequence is CASTLNTEAFF. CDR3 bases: TGTGCCAGCACCCTCAACACTGAAGCTTTCTTT.

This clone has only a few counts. The CDR3 protein is CASSSPLTTNEQYF. DNA of the CDR3: TGTGCCAGCAGCTCACCCCTGACTACCAACGAGCAGTACTTC. The genes are TRBV6-5 and TRBJ2-7; D is perhaps TRBD2 (5 bases). The germline gives CDR1 MNHEY, CDR2 SVGAGI. Trimming shortened V by 6 bases and J by 5 bases, and 17 bases separated the two germline ends. The CDR3 contains 14 residues.

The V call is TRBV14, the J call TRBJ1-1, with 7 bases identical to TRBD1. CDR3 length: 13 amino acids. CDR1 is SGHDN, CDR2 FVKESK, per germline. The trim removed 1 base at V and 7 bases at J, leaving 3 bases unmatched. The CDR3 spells CASSQGQGLEAFF. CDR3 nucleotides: TGTGCCAGCAGCCAAGGACAGGGTCTTGAAGCTTTCTTT.

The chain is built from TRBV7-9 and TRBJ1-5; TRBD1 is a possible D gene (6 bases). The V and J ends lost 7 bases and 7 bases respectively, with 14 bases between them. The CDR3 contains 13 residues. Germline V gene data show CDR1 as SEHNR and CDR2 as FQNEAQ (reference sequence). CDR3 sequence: CASTRQETQPQHF. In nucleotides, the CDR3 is TGTGCCAGCACAAGACAGGAGACGCAGCCCCAGCATTTT.

The CDR3 loop reads CASSLGGINEQFF. CDR3 nucleotide sequence: TGTGCCAGCAGCTTAGGGGGCATCAATGAGCAGTTCTTC. The chain employs TRBV11-2 and TRBJ2-1; TRBD1 might be the D (5 bases). Trimming removed 1 base at V and 6 bases at J, with 7 bases between. Germline values: CDR1 SGHAT, CDR2 FQNNGV. This CDR3 is 13 amino acids long.

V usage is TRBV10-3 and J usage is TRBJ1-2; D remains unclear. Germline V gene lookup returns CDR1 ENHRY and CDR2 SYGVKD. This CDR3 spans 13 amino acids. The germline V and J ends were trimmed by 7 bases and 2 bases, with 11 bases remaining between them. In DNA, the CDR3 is TGTGCCATCACGGAGCAGCCGAACTATGGCTACACCTTC. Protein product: CAITEQPNYGYTF.

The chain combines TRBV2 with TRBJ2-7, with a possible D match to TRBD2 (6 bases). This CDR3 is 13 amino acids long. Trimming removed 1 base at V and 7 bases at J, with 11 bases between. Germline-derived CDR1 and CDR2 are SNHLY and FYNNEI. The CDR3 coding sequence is TGTGCCAGCAGTGAAGTGAATGGAGGGGAGCAGTACTTC. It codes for CASSEVNGGEQYF.

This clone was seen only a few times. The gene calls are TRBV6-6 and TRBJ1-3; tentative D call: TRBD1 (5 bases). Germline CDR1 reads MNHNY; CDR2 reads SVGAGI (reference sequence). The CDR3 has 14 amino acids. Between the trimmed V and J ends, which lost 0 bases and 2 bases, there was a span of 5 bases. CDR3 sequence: CASSYSTAGNTIYF. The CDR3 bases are TGTGCCAGCAGTTACTCGACAGCTGGAAACACCATATATTTT.

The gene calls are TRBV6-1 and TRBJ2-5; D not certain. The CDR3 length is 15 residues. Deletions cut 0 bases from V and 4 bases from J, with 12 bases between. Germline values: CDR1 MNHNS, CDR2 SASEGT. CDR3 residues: CASSEAVIRGETQYF. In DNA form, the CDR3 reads TGTGCCAGCAGTGAAGCTGTTATTAGAGGAGAGACCCAGTACTTC.

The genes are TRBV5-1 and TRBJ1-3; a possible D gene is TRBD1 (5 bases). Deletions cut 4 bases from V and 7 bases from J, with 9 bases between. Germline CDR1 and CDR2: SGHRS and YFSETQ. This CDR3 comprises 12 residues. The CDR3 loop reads CASSRDFNTIYF. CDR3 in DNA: TGCGCCAGCAGCCGGGACTTTAACACCATATATTTT.

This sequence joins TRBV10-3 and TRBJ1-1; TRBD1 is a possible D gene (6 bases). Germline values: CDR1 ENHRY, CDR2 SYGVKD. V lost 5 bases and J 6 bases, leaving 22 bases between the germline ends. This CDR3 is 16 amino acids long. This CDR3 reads CAISNTGTNGVAEAFF. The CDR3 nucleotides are TGTGCCATCAGTAACACAGGGACCAACGGAGTCGCTGAAGCTTTCTTT.

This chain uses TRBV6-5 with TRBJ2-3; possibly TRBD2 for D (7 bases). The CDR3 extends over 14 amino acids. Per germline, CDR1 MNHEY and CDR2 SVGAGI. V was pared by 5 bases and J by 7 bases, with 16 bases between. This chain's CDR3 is CASSAGAGGYTQYF. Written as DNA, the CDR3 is TGTGCCAGCAGTGCGGGGGCCGGGGGCTATACGCAGTATTTT.

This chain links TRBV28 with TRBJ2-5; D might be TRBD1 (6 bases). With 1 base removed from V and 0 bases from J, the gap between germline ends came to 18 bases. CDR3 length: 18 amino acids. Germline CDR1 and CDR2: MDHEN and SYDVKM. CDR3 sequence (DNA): TGTGCCAGCAGTTTATCCGGATACAGGGTGGGGGACCAAGAGACCCAGTACTTC. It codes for CASSLSGYRVGDQETQYF.

The CDR3 sequence is CASSLGDEQYF. CDR3 nucleotide sequence: TGTGCCAGCAGCTTAGGAGACGAGCAGTACTTC. The chain couples TRBV11-2 to TRBJ2-7; D unresolved. Germline CDR1 is SGHAT and CDR2 is FQNNGV. V was trimmed by 1 base and J by 5 bases, leaving 3 bases between them. The CDR3 has 11 residues.

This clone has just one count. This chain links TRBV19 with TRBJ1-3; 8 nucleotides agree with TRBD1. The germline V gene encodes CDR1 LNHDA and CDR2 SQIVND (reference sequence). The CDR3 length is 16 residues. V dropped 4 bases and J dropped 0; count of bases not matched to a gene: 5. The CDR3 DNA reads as TGTGCCAGTAGTACGACAGGGGACGACTCTGGAAACACCATATATTTT. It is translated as CASSTTGDDSGNTIYF.

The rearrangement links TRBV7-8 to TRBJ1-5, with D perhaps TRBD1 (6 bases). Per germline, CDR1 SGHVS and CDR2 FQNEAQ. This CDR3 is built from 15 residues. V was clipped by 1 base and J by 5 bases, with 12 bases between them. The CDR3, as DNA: TGTGCCAGCAGCTTAGGAGGGGCAGGGGATCAGCCCCAGCATTTT. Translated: CASSLGGAGDQPQHF.

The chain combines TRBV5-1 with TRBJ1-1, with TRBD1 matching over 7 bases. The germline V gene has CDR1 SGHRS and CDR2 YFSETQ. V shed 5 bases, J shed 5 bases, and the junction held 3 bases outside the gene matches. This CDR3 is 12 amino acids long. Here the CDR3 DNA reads TGCGCCAGCAGAAGGGGGCAAACTGAAGCTTTCTTT. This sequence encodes CASRRGQTEAFF.

The CDR3 DNA follows: TGTGCCAGCTCACCAGACTCTGGAAGGTACACTGAAGCTTTCTTT. Amino acids: CASSPDSGRYTEAFF. J is TRBJ1-1 and V is TRBV18; unclear D gene. V dropped 2 bases and J dropped 3 bases, with 13 bases sitting between them. Germline CDR1 is KGHSH and CDR2 is LQKENI. This CDR3 comprises 15 residues.

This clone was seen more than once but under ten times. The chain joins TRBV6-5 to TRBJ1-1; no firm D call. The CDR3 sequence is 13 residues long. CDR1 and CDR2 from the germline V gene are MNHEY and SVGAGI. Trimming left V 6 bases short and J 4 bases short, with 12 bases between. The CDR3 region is CASSSETGTEAFF. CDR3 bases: TGTGCCAGCAGCTCAGAGACGGGCACTGAAGCTTTCTTT.

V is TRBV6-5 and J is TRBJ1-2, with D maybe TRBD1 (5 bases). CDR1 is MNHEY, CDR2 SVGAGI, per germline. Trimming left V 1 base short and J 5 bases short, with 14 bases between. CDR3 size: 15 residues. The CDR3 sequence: CASSYYQGREYGYTF. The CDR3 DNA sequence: TGTGCCAGCAGTTACTATCAGGGAAGGGAATATGGCTACACCTTC.

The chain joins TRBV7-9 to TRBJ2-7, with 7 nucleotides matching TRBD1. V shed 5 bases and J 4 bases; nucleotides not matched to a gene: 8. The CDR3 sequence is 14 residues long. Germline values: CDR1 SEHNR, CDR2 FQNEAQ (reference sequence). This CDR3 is CASSPLDRNYEQYF. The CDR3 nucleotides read TGTGCCAGCAGCCCGCTGGACAGGAATTACGAGCAGTACTTC.

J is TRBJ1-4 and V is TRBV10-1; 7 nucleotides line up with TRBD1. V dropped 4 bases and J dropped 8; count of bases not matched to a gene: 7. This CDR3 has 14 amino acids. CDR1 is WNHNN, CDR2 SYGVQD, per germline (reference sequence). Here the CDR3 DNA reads TGCGCCAGCAGTGTAGGACAGGACCCGGAAAAACTGTTTTTT. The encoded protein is CASSVGQDPEKLFF.

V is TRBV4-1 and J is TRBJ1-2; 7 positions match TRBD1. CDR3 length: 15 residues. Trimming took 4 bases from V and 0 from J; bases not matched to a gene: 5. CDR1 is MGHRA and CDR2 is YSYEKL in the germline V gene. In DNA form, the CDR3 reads TGCGCCAGCAGCCGGGACAGCCAGACTAACTATGGCTACACCTTC. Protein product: CASSRDSQTNYGYTF.